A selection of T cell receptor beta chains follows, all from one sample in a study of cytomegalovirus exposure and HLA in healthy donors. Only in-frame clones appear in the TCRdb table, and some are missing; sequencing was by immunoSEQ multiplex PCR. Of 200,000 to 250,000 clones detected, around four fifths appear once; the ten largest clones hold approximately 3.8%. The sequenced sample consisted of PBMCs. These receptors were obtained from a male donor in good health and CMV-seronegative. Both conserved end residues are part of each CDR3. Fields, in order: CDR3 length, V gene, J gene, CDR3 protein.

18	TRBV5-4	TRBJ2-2	CASSWGLAGGANTGELFF
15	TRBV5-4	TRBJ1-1	CASSLEGQGNTEAFF
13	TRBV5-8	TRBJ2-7	CASSEGHSYEQYF
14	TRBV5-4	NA	CASSLGQGYDEQYF
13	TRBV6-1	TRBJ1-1	CASSPTMNTEAFF
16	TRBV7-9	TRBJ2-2	CASSLGARGNTGELFF
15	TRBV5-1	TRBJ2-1	CASSLERGDYNEQFF
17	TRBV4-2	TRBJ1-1	CASSQEWDRRMNTEAFF
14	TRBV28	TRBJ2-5	CASSSFERVKTQYF
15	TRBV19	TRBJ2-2	CASTGAGRYTGELFF
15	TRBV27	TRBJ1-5	CASRPREPRNQPQHF
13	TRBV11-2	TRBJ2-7	CASSSPPSGEQYF
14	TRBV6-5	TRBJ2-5	CASRVAGVPETQYF
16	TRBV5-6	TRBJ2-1	CASSLVDLAGYNEQFF
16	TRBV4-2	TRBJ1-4	CASSQDGDYPEEKLFF
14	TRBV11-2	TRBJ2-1	CASSLALAYNEQFF
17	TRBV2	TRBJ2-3	CASRGGTGPPSTDTQYF
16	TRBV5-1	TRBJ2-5	CASSPGLAGPEETQYF
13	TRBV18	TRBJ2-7	CASQPLSSYEQYF
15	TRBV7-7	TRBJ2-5	CASSQGLAGGETQYF
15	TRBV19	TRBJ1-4	CASRYSGTVNGLLFF
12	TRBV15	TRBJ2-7	CATSAGTYEQYF
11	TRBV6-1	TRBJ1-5	CASSDPQPQHF
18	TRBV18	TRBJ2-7	CASGRDRLAGGHPYEQYF
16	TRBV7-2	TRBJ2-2	CASSPSVKRHTGELFF
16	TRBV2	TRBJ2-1	CASSIAQGSSYNEQFF
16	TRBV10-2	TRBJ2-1	CASSEGTSGRGDEQFF
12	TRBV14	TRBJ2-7	CASSQAAYEQYF
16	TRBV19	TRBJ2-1	CASSITGGWSDNEQFF
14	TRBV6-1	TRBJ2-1	CALRATGNRNEQFF
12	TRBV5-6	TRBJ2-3	CASKGVRDTQYF
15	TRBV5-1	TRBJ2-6	CASSLAESGANVLTF
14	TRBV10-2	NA	CASSSLAVSYEQYF
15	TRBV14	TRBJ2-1	CASSPLAGSYNEQLF
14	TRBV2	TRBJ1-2	CASKTGLYNYGYTF
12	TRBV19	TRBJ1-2	CASSNEVYGYTF
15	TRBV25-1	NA	CASSQDRGLSYEQYF
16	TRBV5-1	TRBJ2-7	CASSLAARGVSYEQYF
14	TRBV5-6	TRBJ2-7	CASSLVGGVYEQYF
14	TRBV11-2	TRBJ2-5	CASSLAGERETQYF
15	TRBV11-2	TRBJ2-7	CASSLLGQGSHEQYF
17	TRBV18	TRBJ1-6	CASSPLDRGSYNSPLHF
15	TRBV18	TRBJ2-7	CASSPPGLGSYEQYF
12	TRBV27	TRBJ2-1	CASSPLDGEQFF
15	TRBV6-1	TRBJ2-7	CASSGRTGGLGEQYF
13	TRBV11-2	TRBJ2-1	CASSYGRDNEQFF
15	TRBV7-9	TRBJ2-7	CASSFGTGGAYEQYF
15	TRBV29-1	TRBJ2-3	CSVEARETSTDTQYF
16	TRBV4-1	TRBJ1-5	CASSQDRGQSNQPQHF
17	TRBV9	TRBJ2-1	CASSVGVGGRGDNEQFF
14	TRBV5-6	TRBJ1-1	CASSLDRVHTEAFF
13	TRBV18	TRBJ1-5	CASSPPQNQPQHF
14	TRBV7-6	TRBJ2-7	CASSLSGSSYEQYF
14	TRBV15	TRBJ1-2	CATSRDRAGYGYTF
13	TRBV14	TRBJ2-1	CASSYHGGNEQFF
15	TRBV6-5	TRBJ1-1	CVSRKDRGRGGEAFF
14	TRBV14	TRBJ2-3	CASSQVGEEDTQYF
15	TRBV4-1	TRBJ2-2	CASSQDPANTGELFF
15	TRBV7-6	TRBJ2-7	CASSPSSGRAHEQYF
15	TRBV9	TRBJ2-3	CASSVEGRVTDTQYF